A selection of T cell receptor beta chains follows, all from one sample in a study of blood T cell repertoires in COVID-19. Some clones are missing from TCRdb's copy, which holds only in-frame ones; the method was immunoSEQ multiplex PCR. The sample shows more than 200,000 clones, over 75% of them seen only once. The sequenced sample consisted of PBMCs or T cells enriched from blood (not recorded which). The receptor source for this set is a man aged 25-45 years in a cohort exposed to, infected with or recovered from COVID-19 (not recorded which). The CDR3 runs from the conserved cysteine through the conserved F or W. Each record gives: clone size, J gene, V gene, D gene, CDR3 DNA, CDR3 protein. D genes are given only for firm matches. Part of the rows lack a size; the others show once, few, many or a class for expanded clones.

clone_size: -
j_call: TRBJ2-1
v_call: TRBV3-1/TRBV3-2
d_call: -
cdr3_nt: TGTGCCAGCAGCTCACATAGCGGCACCGGTACGAATGAGCAGTTCTTC
cdr3_aa: CASSSHSGTGTNEQFF

clone_size: few
j_call: TRBJ2-3
v_call: TRBV4-2
d_call: TRBD2
cdr3_nt: TGTGCCAGCAGCCAAGATAAAAGCGGGAGGGCAACTCCCACGCAGTATTTT
cdr3_aa: CASSQDKSGRATPTQYF

clone_size: -
j_call: TRBJ1-2
v_call: TRBV2
d_call: TRBD1
cdr3_nt: TGTGCCAGCAGTGCTAGCAGGGGGGAATATGGCTACACCTTC
cdr3_aa: CASSASRGEYGYTF

clone_size: -
j_call: TRBJ2-3
v_call: TRBV3-1/TRBV3-2
d_call: TRBD2
cdr3_nt: TGTGCCAGCAGCCGCCGGCCAGCGGGGAACACAGATACGCAGTATTTT
cdr3_aa: CASSRRPAGNTDTQYF

clone_size: -
j_call: TRBJ2-2
v_call: TRBV14
d_call: -
cdr3_nt: TGTGCCAGCAGCCAAGATCAAGGGAGGACCGGGGAGCTGTTTTTT
cdr3_aa: CASSQDQGRTGELFF

clone_size: -
j_call: TRBJ2-1
v_call: TRBV20-1
d_call: TRBD2
cdr3_nt: TGCAGTGCTAGTGGCGATATAGCGGGCGAAGATGACAATGAGCAGTTCTTC
cdr3_aa: CSASGDIAGEDDNEQFF

clone_size: -
j_call: TRBJ2-5
v_call: TRBV6-1
d_call: TRBD2
cdr3_nt: TGTGCCAGCAGTGAAATAGCGGGTGGGGAGGAGACCCAGTACTTC
cdr3_aa: CASSEIAGGEETQYF

clone_size: -
j_call: TRBJ2-1
v_call: TRBV27
d_call: -
cdr3_nt: TGTGCCAGCAGTTTAGGCGGAATCGGAGAGCAGTTCTTC
cdr3_aa: CASSLGGIGEQFF

clone_size: -
j_call: TRBJ2-4
v_call: TRBV7-2
d_call: -
cdr3_nt: TGTGCCAGCAGCCAAACAAGTTTAGCCAAAAACATTCAGTACTTC
cdr3_aa: CASSQTSLAKNIQYF

clone_size: -
j_call: TRBJ1-2
v_call: TRBV7-9
d_call: -
cdr3_nt: TGTGCCAGCAGCTTTGGAGATAACTATGGCTACACCTTC
cdr3_aa: CASSFGDNYGYTF

clone_size: -
j_call: TRBJ2-7
v_call: TRBV11-3
d_call: -
cdr3_nt: TGTGCCAGCAGCCAAATAGACCTAAGGAGTTACGAGCAGTACTTC
cdr3_aa: CASSQIDLRSYEQYF

clone_size: once
j_call: TRBJ2-7
v_call: TRBV3-1/TRBV3-2
d_call: -
cdr3_nt: TGTGCCAGCAGCCTACGAAGTCAACCCCGGGACAATGCCTACGAGCAGTACTTC
cdr3_aa: CASSLRSQPRDNAYEQYF

clone_size: -
j_call: TRBJ1-2
v_call: TRBV19
d_call: TRBD1
cdr3_nt: TGTGCCAGCTTCACCGGGACAGGGGCGGGAGCCTACACCTTC
cdr3_aa: CASFTGTGAGAYTF

clone_size: -
j_call: TRBJ2-5
v_call: TRBV27
d_call: TRBD2
cdr3_nt: TGTGCCAGCAGTTTTAGCGGGCTGTACCAAGAGACCCAGTACTTC
cdr3_aa: CASSFSGLYQETQYF

clone_size: -
j_call: TRBJ2-1
v_call: TRBV9
d_call: -
cdr3_nt: TGTGCCAGCACCGCGGGCCTCCCCGATTTTGGCAATGAGCAGTTCTTC
cdr3_aa: CASTAGLPDFGNEQFF

clone_size: -
j_call: TRBJ2-2
v_call: TRBV19
d_call: -
cdr3_nt: TGTGCCAGTACCCCGTTGGACAGGAACACCGGGGAGCTGTTTTTT
cdr3_aa: CASTPLDRNTGELFF

clone_size: few
j_call: TRBJ2-5
v_call: TRBV28
d_call: TRBD2
cdr3_nt: TGTGCCAGCAGTTCCCCGGTAGCGGGAGATTTAGAGACCCAGTACTTC
cdr3_aa: CASSSPVAGDLETQYF

clone_size: -
j_call: TRBJ2-7
v_call: TRBV5-1
d_call: TRBD2
cdr3_nt: TGCGCCAGCAGCTCGAAACTAGCGGGAGGGCCGTACGAGCAGTACTTC
cdr3_aa: CASSSKLAGGPYEQYF

clone_size: -
j_call: TRBJ2-1
v_call: TRBV7-3
d_call: TRBD2
cdr3_nt: TGTGCCAGCAGCCAAGGGACTAGCGGGAGGTTCGGACCAAGCTCCTACAATGAGCAGTTCTTC
cdr3_aa: CASSQGTSGRFGPSSYNEQFF

clone_size: -
j_call: TRBJ2-7
v_call: TRBV12-3/TRBV12-4
d_call: -
cdr3_nt: TGTGCCAGCAGTTTTGCGGAGTACTACGAGCAGTACTTC
cdr3_aa: CASSFAEYYEQYF

clone_size: -
j_call: TRBJ2-1
v_call: TRBV27
d_call: TRBD2
cdr3_nt: TGTGCCAGCAGTTTAGTTACTAGCGGGAGGGTCAATGAGCAGTTCTTC
cdr3_aa: CASSLVTSGRVNEQFF

clone_size: -
j_call: TRBJ2-7
v_call: TRBV2
d_call: TRBD2
cdr3_nt: TGTGCCAGCAGTGAGAGGGCGGGAGTCTGGGGGCAGTACTTC
cdr3_aa: CASSERAGVWGQYF

clone_size: -
j_call: TRBJ2-7
v_call: TRBV4-1
d_call: TRBD1
cdr3_nt: TGCGCCAGCAGCCAAGATCCCCCCGAGGGACAGGGGAACTACGAGCAGTACTTC
cdr3_aa: CASSQDPPEGQGNYEQYF

clone_size: -
j_call: TRBJ2-2
v_call: TRBV4-1
d_call: TRBD1
cdr3_nt: TGCGCCAGCGCCGGGACAGAGATTAACACCGGGGAGCTGTTTTTT
cdr3_aa: CASAGTEINTGELFF

clone_size: -
j_call: TRBJ1-2
v_call: TRBV3-1/TRBV3-2
d_call: TRBD1
cdr3_nt: TGTGCCAGCAGCTCCGGACAGGGGGCTTTTGGCTACACCTTC
cdr3_aa: CASSSGQGAFGYTF

clone_size: -
j_call: TRBJ2-7
v_call: TRBV2
d_call: -
cdr3_nt: TGTGCCAGCAGGGGTCCCGAGGAGTACTTC
cdr3_aa: CASRGPEEYF

clone_size: -
j_call: TRBJ2-5
v_call: TRBV10-3
d_call: TRBD2
cdr3_nt: TGTGCCATCAGTGAGTCCTTAATTGCCCTTAACCCCGCGGGAGAAGAGACCCAGTACTTC
cdr3_aa: CAISESLIALNPAGEETQYF

clone_size: once
j_call: TRBJ2-3
v_call: TRBV5-5
d_call: -
cdr3_nt: TGTGCCAGCAGGGGGCTCGGAGCAGATACGCAGTATTTT
cdr3_aa: CASRGLGADTQYF

clone_size: -
j_call: TRBJ2-7
v_call: TRBV4-1
d_call: TRBD2
cdr3_nt: TGCGCCAGCAGCCAAATAAGGACTAGTCGAACCTACGAGCAGTACTTC
cdr3_aa: CASSQIRTSRTYEQYF

clone_size: -
j_call: TRBJ2-1
v_call: TRBV28
d_call: -
cdr3_nt: TGTGCCAGCGAAGACAAATCCTACAATGAGCAGTTCTTC
cdr3_aa: CASEDKSYNEQFF

clone_size: -
j_call: TRBJ1-2
v_call: TRBV7-2
d_call: -
cdr3_nt: TGTGCCAGCAGCTTAGCGCGGGTGGATTTCTATGGCTACACCTTC
cdr3_aa: CASSLARVDFYGYTF

clone_size: -
j_call: TRBJ2-1
v_call: TRBV6-4
d_call: -
cdr3_nt: TGTGCCAGCAGTGACTCGGGGACACCGGAGCAGTTCTTC
cdr3_aa: CASSDSGTPEQFF

clone_size: -
j_call: TRBJ1-6
v_call: TRBV2
d_call: TRBD1
cdr3_nt: TGTGCCAGCAGTCGGACAGGGGTATCACCCCTCCACTTT
cdr3_aa: CASSRTGVSPLHF

clone_size: -
j_call: TRBJ1-5
v_call: TRBV27
d_call: -
cdr3_nt: TGTGCCAGCAGTTCCAAATTGTCTAGCAATCAGCCCCAGCATTTT
cdr3_aa: CASSSKLSSNQPQHF

clone_size: -
j_call: TRBJ1-1
v_call: TRBV7-9
d_call: -
cdr3_nt: TGTGCCAGCCATCCGACTGACACTGAAGCTTTCTTT
cdr3_aa: CASHPTDTEAFF

clone_size: -
j_call: TRBJ2-5
v_call: TRBV18
d_call: TRBD2
cdr3_nt: TGTGCCAGCTCGGGGACTAGCGGGAGTTCCGGGGAGACCCAGTACTTC
cdr3_aa: CASSGTSGSSGETQYF

clone_size: -
j_call: TRBJ1-1
v_call: TRBV19
d_call: TRBD1
cdr3_nt: TGTGCCAGCACCAGACAGGGGGCGGGCACTGAAGCTTTCTTT
cdr3_aa: CASTRQGAGTEAFF

clone_size: -
j_call: TRBJ2-7
v_call: TRBV7-6
d_call: TRBD2
cdr3_nt: TGTGCCAGCAGCTTAGGGACTAGCGGGAGCGAGCAGTACTTC
cdr3_aa: CASSLGTSGSEQYF

clone_size: -
j_call: TRBJ2-3
v_call: TRBV18
d_call: TRBD1
cdr3_nt: TGTGCCAGCTCACCTAGTGAACGGGACAGGCACACAGATACGCAGTATTTT
cdr3_aa: CASSPSERDRHTDTQYF